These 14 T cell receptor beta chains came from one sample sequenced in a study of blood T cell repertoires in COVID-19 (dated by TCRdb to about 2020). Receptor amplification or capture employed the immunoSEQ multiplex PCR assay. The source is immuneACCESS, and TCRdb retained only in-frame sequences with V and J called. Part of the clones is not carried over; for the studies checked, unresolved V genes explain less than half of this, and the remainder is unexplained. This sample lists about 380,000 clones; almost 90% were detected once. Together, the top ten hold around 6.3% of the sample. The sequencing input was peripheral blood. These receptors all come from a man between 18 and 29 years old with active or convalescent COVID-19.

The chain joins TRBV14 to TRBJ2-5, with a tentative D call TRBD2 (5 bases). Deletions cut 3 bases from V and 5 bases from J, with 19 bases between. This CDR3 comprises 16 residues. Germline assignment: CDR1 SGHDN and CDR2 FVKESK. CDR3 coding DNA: TGTGCCAGCAGCCAGCAGCTGGCGGGTAGCAACGAGACCCAGTACTTC. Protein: CASSQQLAGSNETQYF.

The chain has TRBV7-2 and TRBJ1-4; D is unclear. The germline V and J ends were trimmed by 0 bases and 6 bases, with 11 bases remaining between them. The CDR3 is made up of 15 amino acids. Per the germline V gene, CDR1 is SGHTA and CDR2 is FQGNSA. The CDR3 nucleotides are TGTGCCAGCAGCTTAGCGAGGGTTTTGGATGAAAAACTGTTTTTT. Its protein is CASSLARVLDEKLFF.

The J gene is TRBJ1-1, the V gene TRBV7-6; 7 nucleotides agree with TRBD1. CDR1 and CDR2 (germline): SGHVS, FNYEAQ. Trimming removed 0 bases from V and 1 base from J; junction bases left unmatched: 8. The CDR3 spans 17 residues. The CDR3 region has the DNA TGTGCCAGCAGCTTAGCCACAGGGGCAGGAGAGAACACTGAAGCTTTCTTT. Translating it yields CASSLATGAGENTEAFF.

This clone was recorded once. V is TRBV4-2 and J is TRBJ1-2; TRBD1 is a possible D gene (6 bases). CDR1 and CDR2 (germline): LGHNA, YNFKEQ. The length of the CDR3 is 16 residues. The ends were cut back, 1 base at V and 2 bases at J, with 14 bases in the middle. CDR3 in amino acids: CASSQVGSGDNYGYTF. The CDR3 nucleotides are TGTGCCAGCAGCCAAGTGGGGTCAGGGGACAACTATGGCTACACCTTC.

The CDR3 loop reads CASSLVYPAEQFF. CDR3 DNA sequence: TGCGCCAGCAGCTTGGTCTACCCCGCTGAGCAGTTCTTC. The V call is TRBV5-1, the J call TRBJ2-1; D unresolved. The CDR3 runs 13 residues. The germline gives CDR1 SGHRS, CDR2 YFSETQ. Trimming took off 0 bases at V and 9 bases at J, with 10 bases between the two ends.

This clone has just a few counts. CDR3 DNA sequence: TGCGCCAGCAGCTTGGCAAGTGGGGACAATCAGTATGGCTACACCTTC. Encoded protein: CASSLASGDNQYGYTF. The chain employs TRBV5-1 and TRBJ1-2; D possibly corresponds to TRBD1 (6 bases). The V gene's germline CDR1 is SGHRS and CDR2 YFSETQ. V lost 0 bases to trimming and J lost 5 bases, with 17 bases between them. The length of the CDR3 is 16 residues.

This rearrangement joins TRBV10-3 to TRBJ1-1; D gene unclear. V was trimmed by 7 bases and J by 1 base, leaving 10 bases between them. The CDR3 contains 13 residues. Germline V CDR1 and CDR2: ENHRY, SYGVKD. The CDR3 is CAIKRGPNTEAFF. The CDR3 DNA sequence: TGTGCCATCAAGAGAGGTCCGAACACTGAAGCTTTCTTT.

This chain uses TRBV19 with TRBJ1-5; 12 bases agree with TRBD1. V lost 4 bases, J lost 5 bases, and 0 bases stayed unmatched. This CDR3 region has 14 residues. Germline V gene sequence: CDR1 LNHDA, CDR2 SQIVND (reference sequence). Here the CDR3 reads CASSRDRGHQPQHF. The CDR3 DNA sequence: TGTGCCAGTAGTAGGGACAGGGGGCATCAGCCCCAGCATTTT.

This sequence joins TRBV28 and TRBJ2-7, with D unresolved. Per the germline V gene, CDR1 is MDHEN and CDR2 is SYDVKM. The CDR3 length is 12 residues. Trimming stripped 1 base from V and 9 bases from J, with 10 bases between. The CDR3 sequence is CASSLSERMQYF. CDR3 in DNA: TGTGCCAGCAGTTTATCGGAGAGAATGCAGTACTTC.

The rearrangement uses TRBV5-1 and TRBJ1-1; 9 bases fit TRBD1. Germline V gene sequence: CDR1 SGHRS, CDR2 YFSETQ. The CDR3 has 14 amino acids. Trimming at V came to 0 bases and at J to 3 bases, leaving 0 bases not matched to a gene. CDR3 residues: CASSLDRGHTEAFF. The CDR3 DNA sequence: TGCGCCAGCAGCTTGGACAGGGGGCACACTGAAGCTTTCTTT.

CDR3 DNA: TGTGCCAGCAGGAACAATAGACAGCGCCCCCCTTCTTGGCACACCGGGGAGCTGTTTTTT. It translates to CASRNNRQRPPSWHTGELFF. The chain recombines TRBV21-1 with TRBJ2-2; TRBD1 reflects the table's D call only, with no check against the DNA. TRBV21-1 is a pseudogene segment. The CDR3 covers 20 residues.

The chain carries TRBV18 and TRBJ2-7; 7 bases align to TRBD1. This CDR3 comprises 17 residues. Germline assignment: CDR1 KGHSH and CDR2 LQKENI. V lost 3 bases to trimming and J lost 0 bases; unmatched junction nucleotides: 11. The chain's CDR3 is CASSPPFADRVSYEQYF. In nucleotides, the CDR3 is TGTGCCAGCTCACCCCCCTTCGCCGACAGGGTCTCCTACGAGCAGTACTTC.

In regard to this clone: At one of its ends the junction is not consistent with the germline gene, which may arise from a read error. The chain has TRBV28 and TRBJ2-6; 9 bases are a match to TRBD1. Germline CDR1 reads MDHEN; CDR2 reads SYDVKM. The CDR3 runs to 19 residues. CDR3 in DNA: TGTGCCAGCAGTTCACTTAGGGGGACAGGGATCTCTGGGGCCAACGTGCTGACTTTC. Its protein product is CASSSLRGTGISGANVLTF.

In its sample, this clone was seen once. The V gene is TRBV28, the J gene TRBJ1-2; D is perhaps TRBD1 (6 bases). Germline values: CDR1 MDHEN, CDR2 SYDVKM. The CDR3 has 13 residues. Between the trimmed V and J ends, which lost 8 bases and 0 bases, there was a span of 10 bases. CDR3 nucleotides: TGTGCCAGCGCAGGGGACACTAACTATGGCTACACCTTC. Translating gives CASAGDTNYGYTF.